This entry is about one T cell receptor beta chain. This clone was seen once. The specificity of this receptor is unknown. Base qualities are missing; no much larger clone stands one base away. V gives up 1 base and J gives up 3 bases, and the segment between their germline ends measures 18 bases. CDR1 and CDR2, looked up from the germline V gene, are LGHNA and YNFKEQ. There are 17 amino acids in the CDR3, from cysteine to phenylalanine inclusive. Only the CDR3 portion is preserved as DNA: 51 bases, with reading frame beginning at the first base. Participants in the prospective study were enrolled through a virtual design, were aged about 18 to 100 years, and lived in 20 to 30 United States geographic areas. Cohort assignment in the prospective study relied on participant-reported clinical history from a screening survey and a study questionnaire. Recovered participants in ImmuneRACE Cohort 3 were defined by two consecutive negative NP/OP PCR tests, clearance by a healthcare professional, or resolution of symptoms. In the prospective study, whole blood, serum and a nasopharyngeal or oropharyngeal swab were collected from each participant by mobile phlebotomists. Participants in the prospective study had the option to provide additional blood draws and questionnaires over a 2-month period. Before DNA extraction, blood samples from the prospective study were shipped at room temperature or frozen.

The immunoSEQ Assay, a bias-controlled multiplex PCR, was used to amplify TCRbeta CDR3 regions from genomic DNA. In the paper's pipeline: The number of nucleated cells in each sample was estimated from the amplification of reference gene primers within the assay. To quantify the absolute abundance of each unique TCRbeta CDR3 rearrangement, sequence reads were collapsed and filtered. For each sample, productive Simpson clonality was calculated as the square root of Simpson's diversity index over productive rearrangements. As stored in TCRdb, this immuneACCESS dataset retains in-frame rearrangements with V and J assigned. A fraction of the clones does not appear; measured against another copy, unresolved V genes explain less than half of the discrepancy, and the remainder lacks a known reason. Clone size and V and J calls were adopted from that table, with D and trimming inferred from the DNA. The sample yields 300,000 to 350,000 clones; approximately 85% were counted once. Together, the top ten hold roughly 2.2% of the sample.

These data originate in a study of blood T cell repertoires in COVID-19 (TCRdb year 2020). Context from the whole study: Samples from collaborators originated in the United States, Italy and Spain and spanned both the acute and convalescent phases of COVID-19. The prospective study material was composed of cDNA or gDNA derived from T cells, B-cell-depleted T cells, or PBMCs. Deeply sampled blood TCRbeta repertoires from subjects exposed to, actively infected with, or recovered from COVID-19 were included in the dataset. The repertoires were released in a freely available public database meant as a resource for research on the immune response to SARS-CoV-2. The samples were drawn from the first 160 participants of the ongoing ImmuneRACE study and from about 1,200 subjects provided by 6 global collaborators. Sample metadata almost always included a de-identified subject ID, COVID-19 status, age in years and sex. HLA class I and class II types, where available, came from metadata supplied by the sample provider rather than from assay-based typing.

Overall study results and their limits: How much clinical and demographic metadata was included differed by source and by participant, and the metadata was provided uncurated.

The sample taken for sequencing was PBMCs or T cells enriched from blood (not recorded which). The receptor comes from a man aged 30-40 years who had recovered from COVID-19. The rearrangement joined TRBV4-2 to TRBJ1-2; a tentative D call is TRBD1 (6 bases match). The CDR3 amino acid sequence is: CASSQGTGQPLDYGYTF. The nucleotide sequence reads as follows: TGTGCCAGCAGCCAAGGCACAGGACAGCCGTTAGACTATGGCTACACCTTC.